This entry concerns a single TCR beta chain. What it binds is not known. Time point meaning: blood from clinic visit 5 months post-surgery; TSC patient then seizure free. Sequencing was limited to surgery cases with top T cell transcript signatures in brain tissue. Pre-surgery treatment included at least one anti-epileptic drug. This entry comes from a study of brain T cells in children with intractable seizures. General study findings and limits: Only CDR3 sequence similarity suggested viral specificity, without known HCMV serostatus. Absence of clones before surgery may stem from lower sequencing depth.

Using immunoSEQ multiplex PCR, the repertoire was profiled, and TCRdb retains in-frame clones only, with some absent. The sample shows about 340,000 clones, about 94% of them seen only once. The sequence derives from a boy in the first two years of life with tuberous sclerosis and intractable seizures. Source: peripheral blood, taken approximately 5 months after surgery.

For the CDR3, the DNA is TGTGCCAGCAGCCTAAATACAGGAGCTGGGAAGCAGTTCTTC. This translates into CASSLNTGAGKQFF. This chain links TRBV3-1 (or the pseudogene TRBV3-2) with TRBJ2-1; TRBD1 is a possible D gene (5 bases). CDR3 length equals 14 residues. V lost 4 bases and J lost 11, with 18 bases in between. The germline gives CDR1 LGHDT, CDR2 YNNKEL (reference sequence).